The rows below give T cell receptor beta chains drawn from one sample of a study of T cell responses to AZD1222 COVID-19 vaccine. Measured with immunoSEQ multiplex PCR; TCRdb has only the in-frame clones, and not every one. The data contain roughly 98,000 clones, about nine tenths of them singletons. This specimen consisted of peripheral blood, obtained 28 days after the second AZD1222 dose. Receptors were obtained from an adult who received the AZD1222 COVID-19 vaccine. Each CDR3 is given with its conserved first and last residue. Fields, in order: D gene, J gene, CDR3 length, V gene, clone size, CDR3 protein, CDR3 DNA. The D gene is left open where the match is weak. A row's size may be missing; if present it is once, few, many or a size class.

d_gene: TRBD2
j_gene: TRBJ2-7
len: 19
v_gene: TRBV4-2
abundance: NA
CDR3aa: CASSQDLRIAGTVSYEQYF
CDR3nt: TGTGCCAGCAGCCAAGATCTGAGGATAGCGGGGACCGTCTCCTACGAGCAGTACTTC

d_gene: NA
j_gene: TRBJ2-7
len: 13
v_gene: TRBV10-3
abundance: once
CDR3aa: CAISDGGDWEQYF
CDR3nt: TGTGCCATCAGTGACGGAGGGGACTGGGAGCAGTACTTC

d_gene: NA
j_gene: TRBJ1-5
len: 13
v_gene: TRBV6-5
abundance: NA
CDR3aa: CASRDNFYQPQHF
CDR3nt: TGTGCCAGCAGGGACAATTTTTATCAGCCCCAGCATTTT

d_gene: NA
j_gene: TRBJ1-2
len: 14
v_gene: TRBV5-4
abundance: NA
CDR3aa: CASSLAGTNYGYTF
CDR3nt: TGTGCCAGCAGCTTGGCAGGGACGAACTATGGCTACACCTTC

d_gene: TRBD1
j_gene: TRBJ1-6
len: 18
v_gene: TRBV18
abundance: NA
CDR3aa: CASSPRSLQGALSSPLHF
CDR3nt: TGTGCCAGCTCACCACGGAGCTTACAGGGGGCTCTTAGCTCACCCCTCCACTTT

d_gene: NA
j_gene: TRBJ1-2
len: 13
v_gene: TRBV10-2
abundance: NA
CDR3aa: CASSEIRDGGYTF
CDR3nt: TGCGCCAGCAGTGAGATTAGGGATGGTGGCTACACCTTC

d_gene: TRBD2
j_gene: TRBJ2-7
len: 15
v_gene: TRBV11-2
abundance: NA
CDR3aa: CASSLNSGRAYEQYF
CDR3nt: TGTGCCAGCAGCTTAAATAGCGGGAGGGCCTACGAGCAGTACTTC

d_gene: TRBD1
j_gene: TRBJ1-4
len: 14
v_gene: TRBV5-1
abundance: NA
CDR3aa: CASTPGQGDEKLFF
CDR3nt: TGCGCCAGCACCCCGGGACAGGGAGACGAAAAACTGTTTTTT

d_gene: TRBD2
j_gene: TRBJ2-1
len: 19
v_gene: TRBV13
abundance: once
CDR3aa: CASSLRSWLAGGRVGEQFF
CDR3nt: TGTGCCAGCAGCTTAAGGTCGTGGCTAGCGGGAGGGCGGGTTGGTGAGCAGTTCTTC

d_gene: NA
j_gene: TRBJ2-7
len: 14
v_gene: TRBV27
abundance: once
CDR3aa: CASSPEERVYEQYF
CDR3nt: TGTGCCAGCAGTCCCGAGGAGCGGGTGTACGAGCAGTACTTC

d_gene: NA
j_gene: TRBJ2-7
len: 13
v_gene: TRBV5-1
abundance: NA
CDR3aa: CASSPGSTYEQYF
CDR3nt: TGCGCCAGCAGCCCCGGGAGCACCTACGAGCAGTACTTC